This TCR beta chain was retrieved from a study of radiotherapy plus CTLA-4 blockade in lung cancer. For this clone: What it binds is unknown.

Repertoires were generated with immunoSEQ multiplex PCR, while TCRdb's copy carries only in-frame clones and drops some. The data contain approximately 110,000 clones, over 65% of them seen just once; the ten biggest clones take up about 3.5%. Study-wide results and limits: Early shifts in blood T cell clones, with interferon-beta, reportedly predicted response best.

The ends were cut back, 2 bases at V and 0 bases at J, with 11 bases in the middle. The CDR3 runs 16 residues. CDR1 and CDR2 from the germline V gene are LNHDA and SQIVND (reference sequence). This material consisted of peripheral blood, taken from a patient treated with radiotherapy plus ipilimumab. This sequence was found in a human donor with non-small cell lung cancer that progressed on radiotherapy plus ipilimumab. Some clones in this sample may be carry-over from other donors' samples. The J gene is TRBJ1-5, the V gene TRBV19; no firm D call. DNA of the CDR3: TGTGCCAGTAGTATACGGGCACTTTATAGCAATCAGCCCCAGCATTTT. Translated, it gives CASSIRALYSNQPQHF.